This T cell receptor beta chain was sequenced in a study of control samples from healthy donors and cancer patients. Sequencing was performed with immunoSEQ multiplex PCR; in TCRdb, only in-frame clones are kept and a portion is missing. The top ten hold about 1.5% of the sample, which has around 200,000 clones, 80% to 95% seen once. CDR1 MNHEY and CDR2 SVGAGI come from the germline V gene. The ends were cut back, 7 bases at V and 7 bases at J, with 10 bases in the middle. There are 11 residues in the CDR3. Sequenced sample: blood. This clonotype was obtained from a man aged 18 to 30 in good health. The chain couples TRBV6-5 to TRBJ1-2; D remains unclear. The DNA of the CDR3 is TGTGCCAGCACCCCTACGCTTGGCTACACCTTC. It is translated as CASTPTLGYTF.